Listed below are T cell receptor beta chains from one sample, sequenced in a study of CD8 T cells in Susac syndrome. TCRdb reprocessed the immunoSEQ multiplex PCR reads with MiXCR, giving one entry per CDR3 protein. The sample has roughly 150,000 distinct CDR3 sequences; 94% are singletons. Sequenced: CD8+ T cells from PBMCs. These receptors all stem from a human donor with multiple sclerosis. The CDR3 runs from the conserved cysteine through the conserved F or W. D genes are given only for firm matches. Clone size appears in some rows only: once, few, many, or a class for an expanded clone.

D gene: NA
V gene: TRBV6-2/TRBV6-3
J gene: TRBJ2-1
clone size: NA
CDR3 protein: CASSYSSEMVEQFF
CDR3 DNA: TGTGCCAGCAGTTACTCGAGTGAAATGGTTGAGCAGTTCTTC

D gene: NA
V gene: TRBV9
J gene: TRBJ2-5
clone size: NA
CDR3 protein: CASSFRGKETQYF
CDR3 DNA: TGTGCCAGCAGCTTTCGGGGGAAAGAGACCCAGTACTTC

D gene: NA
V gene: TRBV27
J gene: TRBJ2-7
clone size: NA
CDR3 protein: CASSWQGREQYF
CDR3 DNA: TGTGCCAGCAGTTGGCAGGGGCGTGAGCAGTACTTC

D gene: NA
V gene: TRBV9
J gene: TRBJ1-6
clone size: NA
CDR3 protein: CASSPPSGNSPLHF
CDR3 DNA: TGTGCCAGCAGCCCCCCCTCGGGTAATTCACCCCTCCACTTT

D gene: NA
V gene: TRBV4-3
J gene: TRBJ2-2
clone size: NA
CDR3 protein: CASSQDRQAGELFF
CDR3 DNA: TGCGCCAGCAGCCAAGATCGGCAGGCCGGGGAGCTGTTTTTT

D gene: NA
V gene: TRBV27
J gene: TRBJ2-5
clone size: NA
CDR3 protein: CASSLSKYQETQYF
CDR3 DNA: TGTGCCAGCAGTTTATCGAAGTACCAAGAGACCCAGTACTTC

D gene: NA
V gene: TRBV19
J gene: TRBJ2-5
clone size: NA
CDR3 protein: CASTLRGEAQETQYF
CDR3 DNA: TGTGCCAGTACCCTGAGGGGGGAAGCCCAAGAGACCCAGTACTTC

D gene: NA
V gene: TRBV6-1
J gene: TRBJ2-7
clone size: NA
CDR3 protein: CASALPSTYEQYF
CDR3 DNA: TGTGCCAGCGCTCTCCCTTCGACCTACGAGCAGTACTTC

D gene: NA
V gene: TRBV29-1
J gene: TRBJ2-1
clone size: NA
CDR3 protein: CSVRSYNEQFF
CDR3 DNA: TGCAGCGTTAGGTCTTACAATGAGCAGTTCTTC

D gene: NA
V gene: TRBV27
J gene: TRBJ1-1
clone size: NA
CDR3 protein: CASREGIGNTEAFF
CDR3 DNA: TGTGCCAGCAGGGAGGGTATAGGGAACACTGAAGCTTTCTTT

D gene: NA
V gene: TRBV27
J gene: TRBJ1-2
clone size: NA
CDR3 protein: CASSSGLYGYTF
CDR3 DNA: TGTGCCAGCAGTTCCGGACTCTATGGCTACACCTTC

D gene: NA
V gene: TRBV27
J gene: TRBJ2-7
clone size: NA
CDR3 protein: CASSFGGSYEQYF
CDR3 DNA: TGTGCCAGCAGTTTTGGCGGGTCCTACGAGCAGTACTTC

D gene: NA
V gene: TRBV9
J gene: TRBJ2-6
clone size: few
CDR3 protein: CASSDSGANVLTF
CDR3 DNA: TGTGCCAGCAGTGACAGTGGGGCCAACGTCCTGACTTTC

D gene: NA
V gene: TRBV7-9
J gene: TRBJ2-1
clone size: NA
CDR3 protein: CASTTLVAVSYNEQFF
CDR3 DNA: TGTGCCAGCACCACCCTAGTAGCTGTTTCCTACAATGAGCAGTTCTTC

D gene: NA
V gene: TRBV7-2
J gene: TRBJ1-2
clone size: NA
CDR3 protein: CASSYLTGGLHGYTF
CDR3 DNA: TGTGCCAGCAGTTACCTCACGGGGGGTCTCCACGGCTACACCTTC

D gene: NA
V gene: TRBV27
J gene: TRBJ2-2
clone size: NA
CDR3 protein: CASTTISSIPNTGELFF
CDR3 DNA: TGTGCCAGCACCACAATTAGTTCGATTCCGAACACCGGGGAGCTGTTTTTT

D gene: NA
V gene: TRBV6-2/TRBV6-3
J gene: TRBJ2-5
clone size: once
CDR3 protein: CASTADGRETQYF
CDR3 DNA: TGTGCCAGCACGGCGGACGGGAGAGAGACCCAGTACTTC

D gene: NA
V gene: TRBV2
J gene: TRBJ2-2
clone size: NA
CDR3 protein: CASSGGRRTGELFF
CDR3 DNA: TGTGCCAGCAGTGGGGGCAGGCGCACCGGGGAGCTGTTTTTT

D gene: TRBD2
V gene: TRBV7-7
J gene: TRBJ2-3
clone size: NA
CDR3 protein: CASSRTSGRTDTQYF
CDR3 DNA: TGTGCTAGCAGTCGGACTAGCGGCCGCACAGATACGCAGTATTTT

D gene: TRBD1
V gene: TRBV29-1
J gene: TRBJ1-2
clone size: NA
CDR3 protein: CSVDTPGQRSYGYTF
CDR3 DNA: TGCAGCGTTGATACTCCGGGACAGCGAAGCTATGGCTACACCTTC

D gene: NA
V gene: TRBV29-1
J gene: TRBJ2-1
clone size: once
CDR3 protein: CSVEGTPAGEQFF
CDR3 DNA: TGCAGCGTTGAGGGGACTCCTGCGGGTGAGCAGTTCTTC

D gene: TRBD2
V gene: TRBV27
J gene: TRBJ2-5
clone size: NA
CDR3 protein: CASSASSGGLGETQYF
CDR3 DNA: TGTGCCAGCAGTGCCTCTAGCGGGGGGCTGGGTGAGACCCAGTACTTC

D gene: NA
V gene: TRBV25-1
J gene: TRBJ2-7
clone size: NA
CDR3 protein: CASSGGGSIYF
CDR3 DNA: TGTGCCAGCAGTGGGGGGGGCAGTATTTACTTC

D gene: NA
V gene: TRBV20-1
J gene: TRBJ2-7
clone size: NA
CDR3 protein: CSASDGSSYEQYF
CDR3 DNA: TGCAGTGCAAGCGACGGGTCGAGCTACGAGCAGTACTTC

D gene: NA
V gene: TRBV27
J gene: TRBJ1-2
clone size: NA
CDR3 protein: CASSLSTQFYGYTF
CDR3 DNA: TGTGCCAGCAGTTTGTCAACCCAGTTCTATGGCTACACCTTC

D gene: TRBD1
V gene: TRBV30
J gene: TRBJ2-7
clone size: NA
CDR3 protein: CAWRDRGLYEQYF
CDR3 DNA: TGTGCCTGGAGGGACAGGGGTTTGTACGAGCAGTACTTC

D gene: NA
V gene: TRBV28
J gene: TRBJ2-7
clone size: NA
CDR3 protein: CASSGGSYEQYF
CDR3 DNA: TGTGCCAGCAGTGGTGGCTCCTACGAGCAGTACTTC

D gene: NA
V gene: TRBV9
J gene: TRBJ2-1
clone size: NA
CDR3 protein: CASSVQGGSGYNEQFF
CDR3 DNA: TGTGCCAGCAGCGTCCAGGGGGGCAGCGGTTACAATGAGCAGTTCTTC

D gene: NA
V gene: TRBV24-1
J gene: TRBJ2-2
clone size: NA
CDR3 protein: CATRGGNTGELFF
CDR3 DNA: TGTGCCACCAGGGGGGGGAACACCGGGGAGCTGTTTTTT

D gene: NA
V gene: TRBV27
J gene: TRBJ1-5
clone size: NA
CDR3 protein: CASSLSRGREPQHF
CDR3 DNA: TGTGCCAGCAGTTTATCGCGGGGCAGGGAGCCCCAGCATTTT

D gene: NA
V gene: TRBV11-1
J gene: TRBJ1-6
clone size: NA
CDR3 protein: CASSPTGPNSPLHF
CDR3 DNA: TGTGCCAGCAGCCCGACGGGCCCTAATTCACCCCTCCACTTT

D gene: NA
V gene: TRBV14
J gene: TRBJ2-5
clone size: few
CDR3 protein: CASSQVAGETQYF
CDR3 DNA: TGTGCCAGCAGCCAAGTAGCCGGGGAGACCCAGTACTTC

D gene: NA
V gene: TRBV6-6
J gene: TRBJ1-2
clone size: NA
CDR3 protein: CASSYSAGYGYTF
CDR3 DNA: TGTGCCAGCAGTTACTCTGCCGGATATGGCTACACCTTC

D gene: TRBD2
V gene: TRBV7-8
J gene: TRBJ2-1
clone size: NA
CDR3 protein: CASSARLAGLMNEQFF
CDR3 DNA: TGTGCCAGCAGCGCACGACTAGCGGGGCTGATGAATGAGCAGTTCTTC

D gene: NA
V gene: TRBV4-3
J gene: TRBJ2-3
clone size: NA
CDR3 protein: CASSLPHRQCFTDTQYF
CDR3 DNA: TGCGCCAGCAGCCTACCTCACCGACAGTGCTTCACAGATACGCAGTATTTT

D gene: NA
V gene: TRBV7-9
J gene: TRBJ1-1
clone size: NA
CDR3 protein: CASSYPTGMNTEAFF
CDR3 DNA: TGTGCCAGCAGCTACCCTACAGGGATGAACACTGAAGCTTTCTTT

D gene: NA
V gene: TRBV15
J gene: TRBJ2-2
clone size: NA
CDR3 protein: CATSRDRRAGELFF
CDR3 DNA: TGTGCCACCAGCAGAGATAGGCGGGCCGGGGAGCTGTTTTTT

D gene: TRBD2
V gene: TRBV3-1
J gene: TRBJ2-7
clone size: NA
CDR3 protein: CASSHGRGTVSYEQYF
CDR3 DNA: TGTGCCAGCAGCCATGGGCGGGGGACCGTCTCCTACGAGCAGTACTTC

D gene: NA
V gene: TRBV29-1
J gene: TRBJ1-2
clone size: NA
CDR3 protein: CSAHRASGGYTF
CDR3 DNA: TGCAGCGCTCACAGGGCCTCGGGTGGCTACACCTTC

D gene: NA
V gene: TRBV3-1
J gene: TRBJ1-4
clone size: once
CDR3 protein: CASSAGPPEKLFF
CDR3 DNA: TGTGCCAGCAGCGCCGGACCGCCTGAAAAACTGTTTTTT

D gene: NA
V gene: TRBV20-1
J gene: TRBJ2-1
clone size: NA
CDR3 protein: CSARPTGPNEQFF
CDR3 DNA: TGCAGTGCTAGACCGACAGGACCTAATGAGCAGTTCTTC

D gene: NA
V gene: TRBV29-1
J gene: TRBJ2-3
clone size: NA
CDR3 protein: CSVVGGHTDTQYF
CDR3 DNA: TGCAGCGTTGTAGGGGGGCACACAGATACGCAGTATTTT

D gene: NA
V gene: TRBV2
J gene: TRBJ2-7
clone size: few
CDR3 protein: CASSDRGYRSSYEQYF
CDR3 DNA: TGTGCCAGCAGTGATCGGGGATACAGGAGCTCCTACGAGCAGTACTTC

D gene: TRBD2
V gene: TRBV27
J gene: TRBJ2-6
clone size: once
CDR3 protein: CASSTSSGGSGANVLTF
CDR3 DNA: TGTGCCAGCAGTACTTCTAGCGGGGGCTCTGGGGCCAACGTCCTGACTTTC

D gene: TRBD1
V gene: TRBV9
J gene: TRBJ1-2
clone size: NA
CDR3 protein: CASSPGGSYGYTF
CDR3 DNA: TGTGCCAGCAGCCCAGGGGGCAGTTATGGCTACACCTTC

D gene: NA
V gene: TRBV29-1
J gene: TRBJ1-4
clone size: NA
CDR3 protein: CSATNEKLFF
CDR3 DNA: TGCAGCGCCACAAATGAAAAACTGTTTTTT

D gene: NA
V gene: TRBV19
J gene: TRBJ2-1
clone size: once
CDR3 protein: CASTNFRGNEQFF
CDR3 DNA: TGTGCCAGTACCAACTTTAGGGGGAATGAGCAGTTCTTC

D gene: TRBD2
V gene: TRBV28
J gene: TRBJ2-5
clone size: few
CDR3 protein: CASSLAGGLETQYF
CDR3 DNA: TGTGCCAGCAGTTTAGCGGGGGGCTTGGAGACCCAGTACTTC